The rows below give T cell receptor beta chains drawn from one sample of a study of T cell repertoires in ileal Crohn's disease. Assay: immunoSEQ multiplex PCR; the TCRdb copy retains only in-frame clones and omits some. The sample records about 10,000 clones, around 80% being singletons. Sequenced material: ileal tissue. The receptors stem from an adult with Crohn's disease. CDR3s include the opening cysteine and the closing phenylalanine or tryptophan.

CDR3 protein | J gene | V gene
CASSQDAQGYGYTF | TRBJ1-2 | TRBV4-3
CASSLAGASNTEAFF | TRBJ1-1 | TRBV5-4
CSVAGGNDYGYTF | TRBJ1-2 | TRBV29-1
CASSYQDSNFYEQYF | TRBJ2-7 | TRBV19
CSVGLMNTEAFF | TRBJ1-1 | TRBV29-1
CASSAAGTGKYGYTF | TRBJ1-2 | TRBV5-4
CASSARGEQYF | TRBJ2-7 | TRBV25-1
CASSSPDRDAPTDTQYF | TRBJ2-3 | TRBV25-1
CASSPRGALTQYF | TRBJ2-5 | TRBV6-5
CASSESRGGYVNQPQHF | TRBJ1-5 | TRBV6-1
CASQWGGRSNYGYTF | TRBJ1-2 | TRBV6-1
CASTLAGTALLGEKLFF | TRBJ1-4 | TRBV5-6
CASSLGLHPGELFF | TRBJ2-2 | TRBV5-1
CASTPGRVAGATYEQYF | TRBJ2-7 | TRBV2
CASSLGGGTQPQHF | TRBJ1-5 | TRBV7-9
CASRALLTSYQETQYF | TRBJ2-5 | TRBV27
CATTDRVGNEQFF | TRBJ2-1 | TRBV6-5
CASRSFSNTGELFF | TRBJ2-2 | TRBV19
CATRTNRDKNTEAFF | TRBJ1-1 | TRBV27
CAIRPTESSYEQYF | TRBJ2-7 | TRBV10-3
CASTLGTGEVDGYTF | TRBJ1-2 | TRBV7-9
CASKEAPNYGYTF | TRBJ1-2 | TRBV27
CAIRSSGGADGELFF | TRBJ2-2 | TRBV10-3